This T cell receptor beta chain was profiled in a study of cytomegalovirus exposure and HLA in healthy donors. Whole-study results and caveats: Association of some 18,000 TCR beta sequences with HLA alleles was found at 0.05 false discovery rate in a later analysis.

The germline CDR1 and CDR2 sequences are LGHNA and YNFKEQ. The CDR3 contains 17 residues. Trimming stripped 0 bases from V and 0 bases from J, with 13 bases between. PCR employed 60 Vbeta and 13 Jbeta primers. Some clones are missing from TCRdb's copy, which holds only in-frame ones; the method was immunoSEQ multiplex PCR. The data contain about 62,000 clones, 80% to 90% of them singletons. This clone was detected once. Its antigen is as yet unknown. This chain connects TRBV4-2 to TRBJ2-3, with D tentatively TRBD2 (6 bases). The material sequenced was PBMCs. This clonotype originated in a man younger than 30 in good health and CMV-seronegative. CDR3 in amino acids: CASSQDLERVSTDTQYF. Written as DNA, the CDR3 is TGTGCCAGCAGCCAAGATCTGGAGCGGGTTAGCACAGATACGCAGTATTTT.